This TCR beta chain derives from a study of shared T cell receptors in the human thymus (dated by TCRdb to the early 2020s). For the wider study: The study examined how the human thymus generates shared, self-reactive T-cell receptor alpha chains.

Trimming removed 4 bases from V and 0 bases from J; the gene matches leave 3 bases unexplained. Counted from cysteine to phenylalanine, this CDR3 has 15 amino acids. Just CDR3 DNA is preserved here, 45 bases in frame from base 1. CDR1 and CDR2 were assigned from the germline V gene as SNHLY and FYNNEI. To prepare the library, the immunoSEQ multiplex PCR assay was applied. Sourced from immuneACCESS, this table was stored by TCRdb with only in-frame sequences that have V and J called. A share of the clones is absent; for the studies checked, an unresolved V gene accounts for under half, and the remainder has no known explanation. The sample has roughly 660,000 clones on record, roughly 90% of them singletons. The ten largest clones take up roughly 0.0097% of the sample. About this clone: No cognate antigen has been identified for it. Per-base qualities were not stored, and no clone one base away is much larger.

These same data were also listed under a study on human thymus T cells. As that second paper reports: The donors were immunologically healthy infants in Finland who had open corrective cardiac surgery for congenital heart defects. Thymus tissue was collected as surgical resects that were removed during corrective cardiac surgery. Biased V and J gene segment usage appeared to be present in both thymic and peripheral blood repertoires. Highly overlapping thymic TCR repertoires among unrelated individuals were reported in the related research. The study used 7 to 9 infant thymus samples plus four related peripheral blood samples to characterize TCR alpha and beta repertoires. Donor ages ranging from about 6 to 250 days were recorded, and six or seven male and a couple of female infants were included in the cohort. After being mechanically released from the tissue, thymocytes were kept at -70 degrees C in pellets of roughly 10-33 million cells. Genomic DNA was extracted from frozen cell pellets with a QIAsymphony instrument. TCRB and TCRAD loci were amplified from a standardized quantity of quality-controlled genomic DNA using the immunoSEQ multiplex PCR assay. The V(D)J region was spanned by amplicons of a length sufficient to cover the CDR3 and to identify V and J genes. The commercial immunoSEQ service was used to sequence amplicons on an Illumina platform. Primer bias and sequencing errors were corrected using previously described methods, and TCRAD and TCRB definitions followed the IMGT database. Analysis of the repertoires was done with immunoSEQ Analyzer 3.0 and VDJTools and included basic statistics, V/J segment usage, diversity estimates, rarefaction and pairwise overlap. Diversity was estimated with Chao1, ChaoE, Efron-Thisted, Shannon and inverse Simpson indices, and also on datasets down-sampled to the smallest sample. Repertoire overlap used strict matching of CDR3 nucleotide sequence, V gene and J gene, with Jaccard-based multidimensional scaling clustering. On average, thymus samples yielded about 810,000 unique TCRB clonotypes, whereas blood samples yielded around 84,000.

What was sequenced was thymocytes. The receptor was derived from a boy under two years old with a congenital heart defect. Donor details come from another sample of the same person, matched by shared clones. The chain employs TRBV2 and TRBJ2-1; the central 7 bases match TRBD2. The CDR3 protein: CASSARTSSYNEQFF. The bases read TGTGCCAGCAGTGCACGGACTAGCTCCTACAATGAGCAGTTCTTC.